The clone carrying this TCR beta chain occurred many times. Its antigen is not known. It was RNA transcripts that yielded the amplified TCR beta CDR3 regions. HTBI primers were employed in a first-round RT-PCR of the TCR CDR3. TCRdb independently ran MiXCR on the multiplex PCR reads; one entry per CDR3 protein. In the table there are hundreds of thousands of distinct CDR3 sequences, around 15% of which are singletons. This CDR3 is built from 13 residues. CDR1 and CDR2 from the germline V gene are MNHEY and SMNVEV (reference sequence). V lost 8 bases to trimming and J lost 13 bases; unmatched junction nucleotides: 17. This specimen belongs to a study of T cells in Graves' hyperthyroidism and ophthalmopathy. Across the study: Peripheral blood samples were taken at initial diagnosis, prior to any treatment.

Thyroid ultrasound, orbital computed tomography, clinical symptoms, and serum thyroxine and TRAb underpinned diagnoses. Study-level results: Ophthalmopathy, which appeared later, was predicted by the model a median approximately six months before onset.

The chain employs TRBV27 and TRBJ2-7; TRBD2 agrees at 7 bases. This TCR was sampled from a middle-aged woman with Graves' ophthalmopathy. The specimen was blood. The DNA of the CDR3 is TGTGCCAGCGCCCTAGGCCTACGGCTAGCGGAATACTTC. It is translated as CASALGLRLAEYF.